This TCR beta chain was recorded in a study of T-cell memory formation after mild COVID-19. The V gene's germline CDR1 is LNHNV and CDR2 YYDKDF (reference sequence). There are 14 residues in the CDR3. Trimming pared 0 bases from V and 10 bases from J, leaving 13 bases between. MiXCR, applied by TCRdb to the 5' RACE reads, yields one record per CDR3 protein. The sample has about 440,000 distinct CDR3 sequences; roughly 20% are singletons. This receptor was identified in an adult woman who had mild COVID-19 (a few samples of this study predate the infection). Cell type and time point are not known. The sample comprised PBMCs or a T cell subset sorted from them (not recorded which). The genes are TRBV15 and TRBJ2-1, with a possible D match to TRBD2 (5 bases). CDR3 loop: CATSRDLQEREQFF. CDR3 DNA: TGTGCCACCAGCAGAGATCTTCAGGAGCGGGAGCAGTTCTTC. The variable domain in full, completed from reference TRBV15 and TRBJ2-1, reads DAMVIQNPRYQVTQFGKPVTLSCSQTLNHNVMYWYQQKSSQAPKLLFHYYDKDFNNEADTPDNFQSRRPNTSFCFLDIRSPGLGDTAMYLCATSRDLQEREQFFGPGTRLTVL.